This T cell receptor beta chain stems from a study of cytomegalovirus exposure and HLA in healthy donors. This CDR3 spans 14 amino acids. Germline lookup yields CDR1 WNHNN and CDR2 SYGVQD (reference sequence). Deletions cut 4 bases from V and 5 bases from J, with 14 bases between. In the PCR, 60 Vbeta and 13 Jbeta primers were used. Generated by immunoSEQ multiplex PCR, the TCRdb table keeps only in-frame clones and is missing some. This sample's table reports 200,000 to 250,000 clones. Overall study findings and caveats: In a later analysis, HLA-associated TCR beta chains were more clonally expanded than equally common others. Across donors, presence/absence analyses took sequencing depth to be roughly uniform. Segments of the TCR beta V type were, in most cases, productive about 90% or about 30% of the time in an earlier analysis.

Concerning this clone: Its antigen remains unidentified.

The genes are TRBV10-1 and TRBJ1-2, with D hard to call. The specimen was PBMCs. The receptor was isolated from a woman in her 30s in good health and CMV-seropositive. CDR3: CASSVSTTGYGYTF. The CDR3 bases are TGCGCCAGCAGTGTCTCGACCACGGGGTATGGCTACACCTTC.